This T cell receptor beta chain originates from a study of blood T cell repertoires in COVID-19. V lost 5 bases and J 0 bases, leaving 17 bases between the germline ends. Germline V gene data show CDR1 as MNHNY and CDR2 as SVGAGI (reference sequence). The CDR3 is made up of 17 amino acids. Methods used by the authors: Reference gene primer amplification in the assay estimated nucleated cell counts. The table came from immunoSEQ multiplex PCR; TCRdb's copy has only in-frame clones and leaves some out. V and J calls and clone size are those listed in that table; D and trimming were worked out from the DNA. The data contain approximately 220,000 clones, around nine tenths of them singletons.

The specimen sequenced was peripheral blood. The genes are TRBV6-6 and TRBJ1-3; D is perhaps TRBD1 (6 bases). The sequence derives from a man between 60 and 75 years old with acute or convalescent COVID-19. CDR3 loop: CASSLRDTYYSGNTIYF. CDR3 DNA: TGTGCCAGCAGTCTCCGGGACACCTATTACTCTGGAAACACCATATATTTT.